This note documents a single T cell receptor (beta chain) sequence. This clone has only a few counts. Its antigen is not yet known. No much larger clone exists at a distance of one base, and base qualities are not known. The library was made by the immunoSEQ multiplex PCR assay. TCRdb took this table from immuneACCESS and kept in-frame rearrangements with V and J called. Such tables lack part of the clones; where checked against another copy, unresolved V genes explain under half of the gap, and the rest is unexplained. Here the sample has fewer than 85,000 clones; around 93% occur a single time. Together, the top ten hold roughly 2.5% of the sample. These data come from a study of T cell changes during pregnancy in multiple sclerosis (dated by TCRdb to about 2019). Context from the whole study: In women with multiple sclerosis, the researchers looked at how the T cell repertoire shifted as pregnancy progressed.

The CDR3 starts with the cysteine, ends with the phenylalanine, and has 14 residues. The entry retains the CDR3 DNA only, 42 bases that are in frame from base 1. A distance of 9 bases separates the germline ends of V and J, which lose 4 bases and 0 bases respectively. The germline V gene yields SGHDN for CDR1 and FVKESK for CDR2. This clonotype was obtained from a female donor with multiple sclerosis, enrolled in a pregnancy study. The chain is made from TRBV14 and TRBJ1-1; the best D guess is TRBD1, with 5 bases matching. The sample was peripheral blood, taken in the third trimester of pregnancy. The CDR3 region has the sequence CASSLTVMNTEAFF. The sequence in DNA is TGTGCCAGCAGCCTGACAGTTATGAACACTGAAGCTTTCTTT.